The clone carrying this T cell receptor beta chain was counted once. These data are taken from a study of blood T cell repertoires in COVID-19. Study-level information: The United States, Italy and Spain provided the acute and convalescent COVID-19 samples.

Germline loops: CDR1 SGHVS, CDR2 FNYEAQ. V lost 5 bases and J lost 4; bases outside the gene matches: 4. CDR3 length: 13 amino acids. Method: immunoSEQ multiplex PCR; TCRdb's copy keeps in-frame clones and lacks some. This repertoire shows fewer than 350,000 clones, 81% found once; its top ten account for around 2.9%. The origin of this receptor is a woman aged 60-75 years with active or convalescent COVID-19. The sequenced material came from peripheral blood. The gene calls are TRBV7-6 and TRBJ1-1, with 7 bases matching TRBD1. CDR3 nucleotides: TGTGCCAGCAGCCCCCAGGGGGGCACTGAAGCTTTCTTT. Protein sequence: CASSPQGGTEAFF.